The 21 T cell receptor beta chains given below trace back to one sample, sequenced in a study of T cells in Graves' hyperthyroidism and ophthalmopathy. RNA transcripts served as the template for amplifying TCR beta CDR3 regions. During a first-round RT-PCR of the TCR CDR3, the HTBI primer set was used. TCRdb ran MiXCR on the multiplex PCR reads and lists one entry per CDR3 protein. The table shows 390,000 or so distinct CDR3 sequences, with roughly 15% occurring only once. Sequencing was carried out using blood. The receptor source for this set is a man between 18 and 29 years old with Graves' ophthalmopathy.

There are many counts of this clonotype. The rearrangement links TRBV3-1 to TRBJ1-2; 8 positions match TRBD1. Germline CDR1 reads LGHDT; CDR2 reads YNNKEL (reference sequence). The CDR3 totals 14 residues. The trim removed 1 base at V and 7 bases at J, leaving 5 bases unmatched. This chain's CDR3 is CASSQGQGWGGYTF. CDR3 nucleotide sequence: TGTGCCAGCAGCCAAGGACAGGGGTGGGGTGGCTACACCTTC.

The genes are TRBV19 and TRBJ2-7; TRBD2 agrees at 9 bases. From germline, CDR1 is LNHDA and CDR2 SQIVND (reference sequence). V lost 3 bases to trimming and J lost 5 bases; unmatched junction nucleotides: 5. CDR3 length equals 14 residues. The chain's CDR3 is CASSMGLAYDEQYF. The DNA of the CDR3 is TGTGCCAGTAGTATGGGACTAGCATACGACGAGCAGTACTTC.

In its sample, this clonotype was seen many times. This rearrangement joins TRBV5-6 to TRBJ2-3; 7 bases are shared with TRBD2. Trimming cost V 2 bases and J 5 bases; bases outside gene matches: 8. Germline values: CDR1 SGHDT, CDR2 YYEEEE. This CDR3 contains 15 residues. CDR3: CASSFGVREGDTQYF. The CDR3 bases are TGTGCCAGCAGCTTTGGTGTGAGGGAGGGAGATACGCAGTATTTT.

The V call is TRBV6-2 or TRBV6-3, the J call TRBJ2-5; D gene unclear. This CDR3 contains 13 residues. V lost 7 bases and J 0 bases, leaving 9 bases between the germline ends. Germline CDR1 MNHEY, CDR2 SVGEGT. CDR3 in amino acids: CASTINNQETQYF. CDR3 nucleotides: TGTGCCAGCACCATTAATAACCAAGAGACCCAGTACTTC.

This clonotype was seen at least ten times. The rearrangement links TRBV18 to TRBJ1-1; D unresolved. The CDR3 spans 11 residues. Germline V gene sequence: CDR1 KGHSH, CDR2 LQKENI. The V and J ends lost 5 bases and 6 bases respectively, with 7 bases between them. As DNA, the CDR3 is TGTGCCAGCTCAGCGGGGTCTGAAGCTTTCTTT. It is translated as CASSAGSEAFF.

This clonotype was found a few times. The V and J genes are TRBV4-1 and TRBJ2-7; the D gene is possibly TRBD2 (5 bases). CDR1 and CDR2 from the germline V gene are MGHRA and YSYEKL. Deletions cut 4 bases from V and 4 bases from J, with 14 bases between. This CDR3 is built from 14 residues. The CDR3 protein is CASSPRGQNYEQYF. CDR3 nucleotides: TGCGCCAGCAGCCCCCGAGGGCAAAATTACGAGCAGTACTTC.

This clonotype was seen many times. The junction departs from germline at one end; a sequencing error may be responsible. The rearrangement links TRBV18 to TRBJ1-6, with D tentatively TRBD1 (5 bases). The germline CDR1 and CDR2 sequences are KGHSH and LQKENI. This CDR3 comprises 15 residues. This chain's CDR3 is CASSPQDPYNSPLHF. The DNA for the CDR3 is TGTGCCAGCTCCCCACAGGACCCTTATAATTCACCCCTCCACTTT.

V usage is TRBV4-2 and J usage is TRBJ1-2; 8 nucleotides agree with TRBD1. V was clipped by 0 bases and J by 6 bases; unmatched bases: 6. The germline V gene has CDR1 LGHNA and CDR2 YNFKEQ. The CDR3 extends over 15 amino acids. The CDR3 sequence: CASSQDGQGNNGYTF. The CDR3 DNA reads as TGTGCCAGCAGCCAAGATGGACAGGGTAATAATGGCTACACCTTC.

This rearrangement joins TRBV6-2 or TRBV6-3 to TRBJ2-5; TRBD2 matches 9 bases. This CDR3 region has 15 residues. Germline V CDR1 and CDR2: MNHEY, SVGEGT. V was pared by 6 bases and J by 7 bases, with 12 bases of the junction left unmatched. The CDR3 DNA reads as TGTGCCAGCAGCTCCCTGACTAGCGGACCAGGGACCCAGTACTTC. This encodes CASSSLTSGPGTQYF.

There are a few counts of this clonotype. This chain links TRBV5-5 with TRBJ1-6, with a tentative D call TRBD1 (5 bases). This CDR3 is 16 amino acids long. Germline V gives CDR1 SGHKS, CDR2 YYEKEE (reference sequence). Trimming removed 6 bases from V and 0 bases from J, with 13 bases in between. The CDR3 here is CASTLSGGSYNSPLHF. CDR3 nucleotide sequence: TGTGCCAGCACCCTTTCTGGGGGCTCCTATAATTCACCCCTCCACTTT. Drawing the rest from reference TRBV5-5 and TRBJ1-6, the complete variable domain is DAGVTQSPTHLIKTRGQQVTLRCSPISGHKSVSWYQQVLGQGPQFIFQYYEKEERGRGNFPDRFSARQFPNYSSELNVNALLLGDSALYLCASTLSGGSYNSPLHFGNGTRLTVT.

This chain uses TRBV29-1 with TRBJ2-7; unclear D gene. The germline V and J ends were trimmed by 4 bases and 1 base, with 11 bases remaining between them. Germline CDR1 SQVTM, CDR2 ANQGSEA. This CDR3 has 13 amino acids. DNA for the CDR3: TGCAGCGTTGGGGGTGGCCCTTCCTACGAGCAGTACTTC. This sequence encodes CSVGGGPSYEQYF.

This clonotype showed up just a few times. The chain is built from TRBV10-1 and TRBJ2-7; 7 positions agree with TRBD2. CDR1 and CDR2 from the germline V gene are WNHNN and SYGVQD (reference sequence). There are 14 residues in the CDR3. The junction had 5 bases not matched to a gene; V was cut back by 6 bases and J by 0 bases. The CDR3 reads CASSSGRHSYEQYF. The CDR3 DNA sequence: TGCGCCAGCAGCTCCGGGAGGCACTCCTACGAGCAGTACTTC.

The genes are TRBV19 and TRBJ2-3; 10 nucleotides agree with TRBD1. The CDR3 is 15 residues long. Germline assignment: CDR1 LNHDA and CDR2 SQIVND (reference sequence). V lost 4 bases, J lost 6 bases, and 7 bases stayed unmatched. The CDR3 DNA reads as TGTGCCAGTAGTACCCCGGGACAGGGGTACGATACGCAGTATTTT. Protein product: CASSTPGQGYDTQYF.

This clonotype was seen many times. The chain links TRBV3-1 to TRBJ2-5, with 7 positions matching TRBD1. Trimming cost V 6 bases and J 2 bases; bases outside gene matches: 12. The length of the CDR3 is 16 residues. Germline V CDR1 and CDR2: LGHDT, YNNKEL (reference sequence). The CDR3 sequence is CASSQFRTGHQETQYF. For the CDR3, the DNA is TGTGCCAGCAGTCAATTTCGGACAGGACATCAAGAGACCCAGTACTTC.

This clonotype was counted many times. The rearrangement uses TRBV14 and TRBJ2-3, with D perhaps being TRBD1 or TRBD2 (5 bases each). V lost 5 bases to trimming and J lost 4 bases, with 13 bases between them. CDR1 SGHDN and CDR2 FVKESK come from the germline V gene. The CDR3 is 14 amino acids. CDR3 loop: CASSYGVGADTQYF. Written as DNA, the CDR3 is TGTGCCAGCAGCTACGGAGTGGGGGCAGATACGCAGTATTTT.

The chain employs TRBV30 and TRBJ2-5, with D perhaps assigned TRBD1 or TRBD2 (6 bases each). The CDR3 length is 13 residues. Germline-derived CDR1 and CDR2 are GTSNPN and SVGIG (reference sequence). Deletions cut 5 bases from V and 4 bases from J, with 14 bases between. CDR3 residues: CAWLKGGGETQYF. For the CDR3, the DNA is TGTGCCTGGCTCAAAGGGGGAGGAGAGACCCAGTACTTC.

This clonotype has at least ten counts. The CDR3: CASSSAPPSQETQYF. The CDR3 DNA is TGCGCCAGCAGCTCGGCCCCCCCCAGCCAAGAGACCCAGTACTTC. The genes are TRBV5-1 and TRBJ2-5; D unclear. This CDR3 spans 15 amino acids. The germline V and J ends were trimmed by 3 bases and 1 base, with 13 bases remaining between them. The germline V gene encodes CDR1 SGHRS and CDR2 YFSETQ.

In its sample, this clonotype was seen many times. The chain combines TRBV25-1 with TRBJ2-1; TRBD2 might be the D (5 bases). This CDR3 is 12 amino acids long. Germline CDR1 is MGHDK and CDR2 is SYGVNS. The V end was cut by 8 bases, the J end by 8 bases, with 13 bases between. The DNA of the CDR3 is TGTGCCAGCCTTAACGGGGATTATGAGCAGTTCTTC. Its translation: CASLNGDYEQFF.

This chain connects TRBV19 to TRBJ2-7; D might be TRBD1 or TRBD2, each matching 5 bases. The CDR3 covers 15 residues. Per germline, CDR1 LNHDA and CDR2 SQIVND (reference sequence). Trimming pared 6 bases from V and 2 bases from J, leaving 17 bases between. This chain's CDR3 is CASRPRGQGTYEQYF. CDR3 sequence (DNA): TGTGCCAGTAGGCCCCGAGGGCAGGGCACCTACGAGCAGTACTTC.

The V call is TRBV7-2, the J call TRBJ1-6; possibly TRBD1 for D (5 bases). Trimming removed 5 bases from V and 13 bases from J, with 12 bases in between. The CDR3 is 12 residues long. From germline, CDR1 is SGHTA and CDR2 FQGNSA. As DNA, the CDR3 is TGTGCCAGCAGCCCGTCCCGGGGGCCCCTCCACTTT. Translation gives CASSPSRGPLHF. The variable domain in full, completed from reference TRBV7-2 and TRBJ1-6, reads GAGVSQSPSNKVTEKGKDVELRCDPISGHTALYWYRQSLGQGLEFLIYFQGNSAPDKSGLPSDRFSAERTGGSVSTLTIQRTQQEDSAVYLCASSPSRGPLHFGNGTRLTVT.

This clonotype was picked up many times. The rearrangement links TRBV5-5 to TRBJ2-2; D ambiguous. The ends were cut back, 3 bases at V and 1 base at J, with 7 bases in the middle. This CDR3 has 14 residues. In germline, CDR1 is SGHKS, CDR2 YYEKEE (reference sequence). CDR3 residues: CASSSTGNTGELFF. As DNA, the CDR3 is TGTGCCAGCAGCTCCACTGGGAACACCGGGGAGCTGTTTTTT.